Included here is one T cell receptor (beta chain) sequence, with context. What it binds is unknown. An end of the junction differs from the germline gene, which may be a read error. MiXCR, applied by TCRdb to the PCR reads, yields one record per CDR3 protein. The table records roughly 30,000 distinct CDR3 sequences, 49% of them present only once. The time point here: before preoperative PTX-NDP chemotherapy. Before surgery, patients were given preoperative paclitaxel-nedaplatin chemotherapy. The entry originates in a study of esophageal squamous cell carcinoma under preoperative chemotherapy. Study in general: Both tumor-infiltrating lymphocytes and peripheral blood T cells were profiled. Study-wide results and caveats: Chemotherapy was followed by significantly higher TCR diversity in peripheral T cells only, not tumor-infiltrating lymphocytes. Clonal contraction, more than amplification, hit abundant clones after paclitaxel-nedaplatin.

Germline V CDR1 and CDR2: SGHRS, YFSETQ. The CDR3 is 15 residues long. This specimen was taken from a patient given preoperative chemotherapy. This clonotype was obtained from a human donor with esophageal squamous cell carcinoma. The donor label of this sample is uncertain. The chain employs TRBV5-1 and TRBJ2-4; either TRBD1 or TRBD2 may fit D (5 bases each). The CDR3 protein is CARGSGLCAKDIQYF. The CDR3 bases are TGCGCCCGCGGCTCGGGGCTGTGTGCCAAAGACATTCAGTACTTT.